These T cell receptor beta chains were read from a single sample in a study of control samples from healthy donors and cancer patients. Libraries were prepared by immunoSEQ multiplex PCR; TCRdb keeps only in-frame clonotypes and omits some of them. In the table there are 100,000 to 150,000 clones, roughly 90% of which are singletons. Sequenced material: blood. These receptor sequences come from a man aged 50 or older in good health. CDR3s include the opening cysteine and the closing phenylalanine or tryptophan. D genes are given only for firm matches. A clone size is listed for some rows: how often the clone was seen (once, few, many), or a class if it is expanded.

cdr3_aa,cdr3_nt,clone_size,j_call,d_call,v_call
CASRDGAGEQYF,TGTGCCAGCAGAGACGGGGCCGGCGAGCAGTACTTC,.,TRBJ2-7,.,TRBV6-5
CSVESLPGYGYTF,TGCAGCGTTGAGTCCCTCCCAGGTTATGGCTACACCTTC,.,TRBJ1-2,.,TRBV29-1
CASSDVGLAGETYNEQFF,TGCGCCAGCAGTGACGTCGGACTAGCGGGGGAAACATACAATGAGCAGTTCTTC,.,TRBJ2-1,TRBD2,TRBV10-1
CARKNRASTGELFF,TGTGCCAGAAAAAACAGGGCCAGCACCGGGGAGCTGTTTTTT,.,TRBJ2-2,.,TRBV5-4
CASSQDFGTSFETQYF,TGCGCCAGCAGCCAGGATTTCGGGACTAGCTTTGAGACCCAGTACTTC,.,TRBJ2-5,TRBD2,TRBV4-1
CASSAPGQGSYEQYF,TGTGCCAGTAGTGCGCCGGGACAGGGCTCCTACGAGCAGTACTTC,once,TRBJ2-7,TRBD1,TRBV19
CASSYGQGRHNEQFF,TGTGCCAGCAGTTACGGGCAGGGGCGACACAATGAGCAGTTCTTC,.,TRBJ2-1,.,TRBV6-5
CATSGSGGNQPQHF,TGTGCCACCTCAGGGTCAGGGGGCAATCAGCCCCAGCATTTT,once,TRBJ1-5,.,TRBV19
CASSFEKSYGYTF,TGTGCCAGCAGCTTTGAGAAAAGCTATGGCTACACCTTC,.,TRBJ1-2,.,TRBV11-2
CASSFYAAPGETQYF,TGTGCCAGCAGCTTCTACGCAGCCCCGGGAGAGACCCAGTACTTC,.,TRBJ2-5,.,TRBV7-3
CASKGRNYEQYF,TGTGCCAGTAAGGGCCGAAACTACGAGCAGTACTTC,.,TRBJ2-7,.,TRBV19
CASSEQAPGELFF,TGTGCCAGCAGTGAACAGGCTCCAGGGGAGCTGTTTTTT,.,TRBJ2-2,.,TRBV6-1
CASSLGGAGQPQHF,TGTGCCAGCAGCCTCGGGGGCGCGGGGCAGCCCCAGCATTTT,.,TRBJ1-5,.,TRBV5-4
CASSHGGYTEAFF,TGTGCCAGCAGCCACGGGGGATACACTGAAGCTTTCTTT,.,TRBJ1-1,.,TRBV3-1/TRBV3-2
CASSYGFNQPQHF,TGTGCCAGCAGTTACGGTTTCAATCAGCCCCAGCATTTT,few,TRBJ1-5,.,TRBV6-5
CATSSGTGGSTYEQYF,TGTGCCACCAGCTCAGGGACAGGGGGAAGTACTTACGAGCAGTACTTC,.,TRBJ2-7,TRBD1,TRBV15
CASSPGTGGFYEQYF,TGCGCCAGCAGCCCCGGGACAGGGGGCTTCTACGAGCAGTACTTC,.,TRBJ2-7,TRBD1,TRBV4-1
CAWSADRDQPQHF,TGTGCCTGGAGTGCGGACAGGGACCAGCCCCAGCATTTT,.,TRBJ1-5,TRBD1,TRBV30
CASRQDSYEQYF,TGTGCCAGCAGGCAAGACAGTTACGAGCAGTACTTC,once,TRBJ2-7,.,TRBV12-3/TRBV12-4
CASSYTGTGGDEQYF,TGTGCCAGCAGCTATACCGGGACAGGGGGCGACGAGCAGTACTTC,.,TRBJ2-7,TRBD1,TRBV3-1/TRBV3-2
CASSLAGREVYEQYF,TGTGCCAGCAGCCTGGCGGGGAGGGAAGTTTACGAGCAGTACTTC,.,TRBJ2-7,TRBD2,TRBV5-8
CASSFTARNQPQHF,TGTGCCAGCAGCTTTACAGCCAGGAATCAGCCCCAGCATTTT,.,TRBJ1-5,.,TRBV5-5
CASSLRSGRETEAFF,TGTGCCAGCAGCTTAAGATCGGGCAGGGAGACTGAAGCTTTCTTT,.,TRBJ1-1,.,TRBV7-9
CASSNSRGKGGYTF,TGTGCCAGCAGTAACTCCAGGGGAAAGGGCGGCTACACCTTC,.,TRBJ1-2,.,TRBV6-5
CASRGTSNQPQHF,TGTGCCAGCAGGGGGACTAGCAATCAGCCCCAGCATTTT,once,TRBJ1-5,.,TRBV6-5
CASSFLTGRDGEKLFF,TGTGCCAGCAGCTTCCTGACAGGGAGGGACGGTGAAAAACTGTTTTTT,once,TRBJ1-4,TRBD1,TRBV7-9
CASSAGQGAEQYF,TGTGCCAGCAGTGCGGGACAGGGGGCCGAGCAGTACTTC,.,TRBJ2-7,TRBD1,TRBV2
CATSRSGLAGDNEQFF,TGTGCCACCAGCAGATCCGGACTAGCGGGGGACAATGAGCAGTTCTTC,.,TRBJ2-1,TRBD2,TRBV15
CSELLAGDSDTQYF,TGCAGCGAACTGTTAGCGGGGGACTCAGATACGCAGTATTTT,.,TRBJ2-3,TRBD2,TRBV29-1
CASSQPPGQSSYEQYF,TGTGCCAGCAGCCAGCCCCCGGGACAGTCTTCCTACGAGCAGTACTTC,.,TRBJ2-7,TRBD1,TRBV28
CASSAGTSGGYEQFF,TGTGCCAGCAGCGCCGGGACTAGCGGGGGCTATGAGCAGTTCTTC,.,TRBJ2-1,TRBD2,TRBV13
CASSFWVGSTDTQYF,TGTGCCAGCAGCTTCTGGGTGGGGTCTACAGATACGCAGTATTTT,.,TRBJ2-3,.,TRBV7-9
CASSGEGNTIYF,TGCGCCAGCAGTGGAGAAGGAAACACCATATATTTT,.,TRBJ1-3,.,TRBV10-1
CASSLGPGVATF,TGTGCCAGCAGCTTAGGTCCCGGGGTAGCCACCTTC,.,TRBJ1-2,.,TRBV7-2
CASSRDGAKNIQYF,TGTGCCAGCAGTCGTGACGGAGCCAAAAACATTCAGTACTTC,.,TRBJ2-4,.,TRBV6-6
CASSQGQGNQPQHF,TGCGCCAGCAGCCAAGGACAGGGAAATCAGCCCCAGCATTTT,.,TRBJ1-5,TRBD1,TRBV4-1
CASSLGLYQETQYF,TGTGCCAGCAGCTTAGGCCTGTACCAAGAGACCCAGTACTTC,.,TRBJ2-5,.,TRBV7-2
CATVGTANTEAFF,TGTGCCACCGTAGGGACAGCCAACACTGAAGCTTTCTTT,.,TRBJ1-1,TRBD1,TRBV2
CASSHRAGTGSYNEQFF,TGTGCCAGCAGCCACCGAGCCGGGACAGGGTCATACAATGAGCAGTTCTTC,.,TRBJ2-1,TRBD1,TRBV7-9
CATSDLWNTEAFF,TGTGCCACCAGTGATTTGTGGAACACTGAAGCTTTCTTT,once,TRBJ1-1,.,TRBV24-1
CASSLEVRSDTQYF,TGTGCCAGCAGCTTAGAAGTTAGGTCAGATACGCAGTATTTT,.,TRBJ2-3,.,TRBV7-6
CASSPEDNEKLFF,TGTGCCAGCTCACCCGAAGATAATGAAAAACTGTTTTTT,.,TRBJ1-4,.,TRBV18
CASSLAGSASYGYTF,TGTGCCAGCAGCTTAGCTGGGAGTGCCAGCTATGGCTACACCTTC,few,TRBJ1-2,.,TRBV7-8
CASSFLGVDYGYTF,TGTGCCAGCAGCTTCCTCGGGGTAGACTATGGCTACACCTTC,once,TRBJ1-2,.,TRBV5-6
CATSDGLGNNEQFF,TGTGCCACCAGTGATGGGTTGGGCAACAATGAGCAGTTCTTC,.,TRBJ2-1,.,TRBV24-1
CASSETGEQYF,TGTGCCAGCAGTGAAACCGGCGAGCAGTACTTC,.,TRBJ2-7,.,TRBV2
CAWSEVGGPYNEQFF,TGTGCCTGGAGTGAGGTCGGGGGGCCCTACAATGAGCAGTTCTTC,.,TRBJ2-1,.,TRBV30
CASSALAGVGNEQFF,TGTGCCAGCAGCGCCCTAGCGGGGGTAGGGAATGAGCAGTTCTTC,.,TRBJ2-1,TRBD2,TRBV11-2
CAWIPPGLAANTGELFF,TGTGCCTGGATTCCCCCGGGACTAGCGGCGAACACCGGGGAGCTGTTTTTT,.,TRBJ2-2,TRBD2,TRBV30
CASSRTGQGAGELFF,TGTGCCAGCAGCCGGACGGGACAGGGGGCCGGGGAGCTGTTTTTT,.,TRBJ2-2,TRBD1,TRBV3-1/TRBV3-2
CASNRRGQPQHF,TGTGCCAGCAACAGACGGGGGCAGCCCCAGCATTTT,.,TRBJ1-5,.,TRBV6-6
CASSLPGTGHEQYF,TGTGCCAGCAGTTTACCTGGGACAGGCCACGAGCAGTACTTC,.,TRBJ2-7,TRBD1,TRBV27
CATHPADYSNQPQHF,TGTGCCACCCATCCGGCGGACTATAGCAATCAGCCCCAGCATTTT,.,TRBJ1-5,.,TRBV7-8
CASSKTGTEYQPQHF,TGTGCCAGCAGTAAGACTGGGACAGAATATCAGCCCCAGCATTTT,.,TRBJ1-5,TRBD1,TRBV6-5
CASSLQGSLYEQYF,TGCGCCAGCAGCCTACAGGGGAGTCTCTACGAGCAGTACTTC,.,TRBJ2-7,TRBD1,TRBV5-1